This passage covers 23 T cell receptor beta chains from one sample sequenced in a study of cytomegalovirus exposure and HLA in healthy donors. The PCR made use of 60 Vbeta and 13 Jbeta primers. Libraries were prepared by immunoSEQ multiplex PCR; TCRdb keeps only in-frame clonotypes and omits some of them. The sample has some 69,000 clones, approximately 79% seen once. Sequenced sample: PBMCs. Receptor source: a woman between 25 and 40 years old in good health and CMV-seronegative.

DNA for the CDR3: TGTGCCAGCAGCTTTAGCGGCCTTCCCAATCAGCCCCAGCATTTT. It translates to CASSFSGLPNQPQHF. The rearrangement joins TRBV7-6 to TRBJ1-5; D is unclear. This CDR3 spans 15 amino acids. Germline values: CDR1 SGHVS, CDR2 FNYEAQ. The V and J ends lost 3 bases and 3 bases respectively, with 12 bases between them.

This clone was observed a handful of times. The genes are TRBV5-1 and TRBJ1-1, with TRBD1 matching over 9 bases. CDR1 SGHRS and CDR2 YFSETQ come from the germline V gene. V lost 2 bases, J lost 1 base, and 6 bases stayed unmatched. This CDR3 is 16 amino acids long. The CDR3 is CASSFSPGQGNTEAFF. As DNA, the CDR3 is TGCGCCAGCAGCTTCTCCCCGGGACAGGGGAACACTGAAGCTTTCTTT.

For this clone: A junction end diverges from the germline sequence, so it may reflect a read error. The V and J genes are TRBV7-2 and TRBJ2-2; TRBD1 agrees at 7 bases. The CDR3 extends over 15 amino acids. Germline CDR1 reads SGHTA; CDR2 reads FQGNSA. CDR3 sequence (DNA): TGTGCCGGCAGCGGCGGAACAGGGGTCACCGGGGAGCTGTTTTTT. Translating it yields CAGSGGTGVTGELFF.

This chain connects TRBV5-6 to TRBJ2-3, with a possible D match to TRBD1 (5 bases). V was shortened by 6 bases and J by 2 bases, with 16 bases between the two germline ends. The length of the CDR3 is 15 residues. Germline lookup yields CDR1 SGHDT and CDR2 YYEEEE. Written as DNA, the CDR3 is TGTGCCAGCACCGTGGGTGACAGACTCACAGATACGCAGTATTTT. Encoded protein: CASTVGDRLTDTQYF.

This clone was recorded a few times. The V and J genes are TRBV27 and TRBJ2-1; the match to TRBD2 covers 11 bases. CDR1 and CDR2 from the germline V gene are MNHEY and SMNVEV (reference sequence). The V gene end was trimmed by 5 bases and the J gene end by 8 bases; junction bases not matched to a gene: 11. The CDR3 has 16 residues. CDR3 bases: TGTGCCAGCAGTGCCTGGATTAGCGGGGGGGCCCATGAGCAGTTCTTC. Its protein product is CASSAWISGGAHEQFF.

This chain connects TRBV5-5 to TRBJ2-6; the D is unclear. The CDR3 sequence is 13 residues long. Germline values: CDR1 SGHKS, CDR2 YYEKEE (reference sequence). Deletions cut 6 bases from V and 1 base from J, with 5 bases between. The CDR3 here is CASTSSGANVLTF. In nucleotides, the CDR3 is TGTGCCAGCACCTCGTCTGGGGCCAACGTCCTGACTTTC.

V usage is TRBV6-5 and J usage is TRBJ2-1; TRBD2 might be the D (5 bases). This CDR3 spans 15 amino acids. Per the germline V gene, CDR1 is MNHEY and CDR2 is SVGAGI. The germline V and J ends were trimmed by 0 bases and 0 bases, with 6 bases remaining between them. This chain's CDR3 is CASSYSGNSYNEQFF. For the CDR3, the DNA is TGTGCCAGCAGTTACTCCGGGAACTCCTACAATGAGCAGTTCTTC.

This chain joins TRBV9 and TRBJ2-1; 10 positions match TRBD1. J gave up 4 bases and V 3 bases, and 7 bases lay outside the gene matches. Per the germline V gene, CDR1 is SGDLS and CDR2 is YYNGEE. This CDR3 has 16 residues. The CDR3 sequence is CASSALGTGEYNEQFF. The CDR3 nucleotides are TGTGCCAGCAGCGCACTAGGGACAGGGGAATACAATGAGCAGTTCTTC.

The chain combines TRBV4-3 with TRBJ2-2; D gene ambiguous. The CDR3 loop spans 16 amino acids. The V end was cut by 0 bases, the J end by 0 bases, with 8 bases between. The germline V gene encodes CDR1 LGHNA and CDR2 YSLEER. For the CDR3, the DNA is TGCGCCAGCAGCCAAGATTGGTCAGCGAACACCGGGGAGCTGTTTTTT. Its translation: CASSQDWSANTGELFF.

The chain joins TRBV27 to TRBJ1-5; 8 bases line up with TRBD1. After removal of 5 bases from V and 2 bases from J, the junction contained 8 bases not matched to a gene. Germline-derived CDR1 and CDR2 are MNHEY and SMNVEV (reference sequence). This CDR3 is 16 amino acids long. The CDR3 spells CASSPRTGMGNQPQHF. The DNA of the CDR3 is TGTGCCAGCAGTCCCCGGACAGGGATGGGCAATCAGCCCCAGCATTTT.

The chain uses TRBV7-8 and TRBJ1-3, with D perhaps matching TRBD1 (5 bases). V lost 5 bases and J lost 0, with 20 bases in between. Germline V gene data show CDR1 as SGHVS and CDR2 as FQNEAQ. The length of the CDR3 is 18 residues. The CDR3 region has the DNA TGTGCCAGCAGCCTATCAGGGTTCTCCCTGCCCTCTGGAAACACCATATATTTT. It is translated as CASSLSGFSLPSGNTIYF. The full variable domain, with the rest looked up from reference TRBV7-8 and TRBJ1-3, is GAGVSQSPRYKVAKRGQDVALRCDPISGHVSLFWYQQALGQGPEFLTYFQNEAQLDKSGLPSDRFFAERPEGSVSTLKIQRTQQEDSAVYLCASSLSGFSLPSGNTIYFGEGSWLTVV.

This rearrangement joins TRBV7-2 to TRBJ1-2; 7 bases are shared with TRBD1. The V and J ends lost 3 bases and 7 bases, in that order; junction bases with no gene match: 8. CDR1 is SGHTA, CDR2 FQGNSA, per germline. The length of the CDR3 is 14 residues. Here the CDR3 DNA reads TGTGCCAGCAGCTTGAACAGGGGACCCAGTGGCTACACCTTC. Translated, it gives CASSLNRGPSGYTF.

This clone turned up a few times. The genes are TRBV6-1 and TRBJ2-4; D is perhaps TRBD2 (6 bases). The CDR3 spans 14 residues. Trimming shortened V by 2 bases and J by 6 bases, and 11 bases separated the two germline ends. CDR1 is MNHNS, CDR2 SASEGT, per germline. The CDR3 loop is CASSEQGGGNIQYF. The CDR3 DNA is TGTGCCAGCAGTGAACAGGGAGGAGGAAACATTCAGTACTTC.

The chain links TRBV19 to TRBJ1-5, with D uncertain. Between the trimmed V and J ends, which lost 4 bases and 5 bases, there was a span of 15 bases. CDR3 length: 15 amino acids. Germline V CDR1 and CDR2: LNHDA, SQIVND (reference sequence). The CDR3, as DNA: TGTGCCAGTAGTACCGACTCCCAAGCCTATCAGCCCCAGCATTTT. Its protein product is CASSTDSQAYQPQHF.

In this sample, this clone turned up a few times. The rearrangement uses TRBV4-3 and TRBJ1-2; a possible D gene is TRBD1 (6 bases). CDR1 LGHNA and CDR2 YSLEER come from the germline V gene. CDR3 length: 15 amino acids. The V and J ends lost 0 bases and 3 bases respectively, with 11 bases between them. The CDR3 protein is CASSQDRGSDYGYTF. The CDR3, as DNA: TGCGCCAGCAGCCAAGATAGGGGGTCCGACTATGGCTACACCTTC.

This clone occurred a few times. The chain links TRBV5-8 to TRBJ1-4; D is possibly TRBD1 (6 bases). Trimming pared 4 bases from V and 4 bases from J, leaving 14 bases between. The germline V gene has CDR1 SGHTS and CDR2 YDEGEE. This CDR3 spans 15 amino acids. The CDR3 nucleotides read TGTGCCAGCAGCAGGGAAGACAGGTTTAATGAAAAACTGTTTTTT. Translation gives CASSREDRFNEKLFF.

This clone is a singleton in its sample. The V gene is TRBV2, the J gene TRBJ2-3; 12 bases align to TRBD2. The CDR3 contains 18 residues. Germline CDR1 and CDR2: SNHLY and FYNNEI. With 5 bases clipped from V and 4 bases from J, the junction kept 13 bases outside the gene matches. CDR3 sequence (DNA): TGTGCCAGCAGTCTAGCGGGGGGGCGTAGTCACGGTGCAGATACGCAGTATTTT. As protein: CASSLAGGRSHGADTQYF.

This chain joins TRBV7-2 and TRBJ2-3, with 12 bases aligning to TRBD2. Germline CDR1 SGHTA, CDR2 FQGNSA. J lost 4 bases, V lost 5 bases, and 7 bases had no gene match. The CDR3 runs to 16 residues. The CDR3 coding sequence is TGTGCCAGCAGCGGGGGGACTAGCGGGTTTTCAGATACGCAGTATTTT. It encodes CASSGGTSGFSDTQYF.

Here the CDR3 DNA reads TGTGCCAGCAGCGCGTCATGGGGGGGGACAGGGGACGACGAGCAGTACTTC. Its translation: CASSASWGGTGDDEQYF. The rearrangement links TRBV9 to TRBJ2-7; 10 bases agree with TRBD1. Germline-derived CDR1 and CDR2 are SGDLS and YYNGEE. The CDR3 sequence is 17 residues long. V was clipped by 3 bases and J by 5 bases; unmatched bases: 14.

This chain uses TRBV5-1 with TRBJ2-3, with a tentative D call TRBD1 (6 bases). Germline V CDR1 and CDR2: SGHRS, YFSETQ. Trimming removed 0 bases at V and 5 bases at J, with 13 bases between. There are 15 residues in the CDR3. For the CDR3, the DNA is TGCGCCAGCAGCTTGGTAAGGGGGACGGAAGATACGCAGTATTTT. Amino acid sequence: CASSLVRGTEDTQYF.

The genes are TRBV5-1 and TRBJ1-2; 10 positions agree with TRBD1. The J segment lost 10 bases and the V segment lost 2 bases, leaving 2 bases of the junction unmatched. This CDR3 comprises 12 residues. In germline, CDR1 is SGHRS, CDR2 YFSETQ. CDR3 sequence: CASSFGTGDYTF. CDR3 bases: TGCGCCAGCAGCTTCGGGACAGGGGACTACACCTTC.

V usage is TRBV7-8 and J usage is TRBJ2-7; D may be TRBD2 (7 bases). V lost 4 bases to trimming and J lost 6 bases, with 22 bases between them. Germline loops: CDR1 SGHVS, CDR2 FQNEAQ. The CDR3 is 16 amino acids. CDR3 sequence: CASSWGSGGGGFEQYV. CDR3 nucleotides: TGTGCCAGCAGCTGGGGATCAGGAGGGGGGGGATTCGAGCAGTACGTC.

The chain is built from TRBV9 and TRBJ2-1; TRBD2 matches at 9 bases. This CDR3 contains 14 residues. V shed 4 bases and J 8 bases; nucleotides not matched to a gene: 7. Per germline, CDR1 SGDLS and CDR2 YYNGEE. The CDR3 nucleotides are TGTGCCAGCAGCTCAACCGGACTAGCGCATGAGCAGTTCTTC. This encodes CASSSTGLAHEQFF.